The T cell receptor beta chain under discussion was sequenced for a study of blood T cell repertoires in COVID-19. For the study at large: The origin of the acute and convalescent COVID-19 samples was the United States, Italy and Spain. Sample material is recorded as cDNA or gDNA derived from T cells, B-cell-depleted T cells, or PBMCs.

All enrollees were roughly 18 to 100 years old and from 24 US areas. In germline, CDR1 is MNHNS, CDR2 SASEGT. The CDR3 covers 15 residues. V dropped 2 bases and J dropped 4 bases, with 11 bases sitting between them. TCRdb's copy holds only in-frame clones and misses some; the assay was immunoSEQ multiplex PCR. The sample includes about 300,000 clones, roughly 89% seen only once; the top ten take less than 3.5%. The receptor was isolated from a woman in her forties or fifties who had been exposed to COVID-19. Material: PBMCs or T cells enriched from blood (not recorded which). The V and J genes are TRBV6-1 and TRBJ2-2; a weak D match, TRBD2 (6 bases). CDR3 protein: CASSELGGGTGELFF. The CDR3 region has the DNA TGTGCCAGCAGTGAACTCGGGGGTGGCACCGGGGAGCTGTTTTTT.